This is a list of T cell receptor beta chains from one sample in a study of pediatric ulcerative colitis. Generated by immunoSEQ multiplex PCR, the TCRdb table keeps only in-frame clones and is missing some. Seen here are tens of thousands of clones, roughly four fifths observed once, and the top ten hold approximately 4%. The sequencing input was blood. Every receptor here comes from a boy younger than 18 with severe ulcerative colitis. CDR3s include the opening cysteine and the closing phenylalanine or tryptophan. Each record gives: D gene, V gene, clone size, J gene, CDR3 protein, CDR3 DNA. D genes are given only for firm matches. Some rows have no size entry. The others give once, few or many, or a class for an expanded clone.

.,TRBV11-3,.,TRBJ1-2,CASSLQGPGGYTF,TGTGCCAGCAGCCTACAGGGCCCTGGTGGCTACACCTTC
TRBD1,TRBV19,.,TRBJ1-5,CASSQLQQGASNQPQHF,TGTGCCAGTAGCCAGCTCCAACAGGGGGCTAGCAATCAGCCCCAGCATTTT
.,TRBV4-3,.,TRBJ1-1,CASSQDRQGQINTEAFF,TGCGCCAGCAGCCAAGATCGGCAGGGTCAAATAAACACTGAAGCTTTCTTT
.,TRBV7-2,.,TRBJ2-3,CASSVVSDTQYF,TGTGCCAGCAGCGTTGTGTCAGATACGCAGTATTTT
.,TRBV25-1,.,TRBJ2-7,CASKSGNYEQYF,TGTGCCAGCAAGTCGGGAAACTACGAGCAGTACTTC
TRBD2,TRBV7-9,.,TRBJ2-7,CASSRREGTSYEQYF,TGTGCCAGCAGCCGAAGGGAGGGAACCTCCTACGAGCAGTACTTC
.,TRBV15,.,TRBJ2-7,CATSRGGAAGEQYF,TGTGCCACCAGCAGAGGAGGGGCCGCGGGCGAGCAGTACTTC
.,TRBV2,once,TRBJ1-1,CASSGGHDEAFF,TGTGCCAGCAGTGGGGGCCATGATGAAGCTTTCTTT
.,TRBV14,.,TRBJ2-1,CASSQDVYEQFF,TGTGCCAGCAGCCAAGACGTTTATGAGCAGTTCTTC
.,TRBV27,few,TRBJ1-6,CASSGGARNSPLHF,TGTGCCAGCAGTGGGGGGGCGCGGAATTCACCCCTCCACTTT
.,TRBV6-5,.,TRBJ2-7,CASSYGAPGIYEQYF,TGTGCCAGCAGTTACGGGGCCCCAGGGATCTACGAGCAGTACTTC
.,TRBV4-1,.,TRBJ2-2,CASSHREINTGELFF,TGCGCCAGCAGCCACCGGGAGATAAACACCGGGGAGCTGTTTTTT
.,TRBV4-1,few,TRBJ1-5,CASSQAQGDDQPQHF,TGCGCCAGCAGCCAAGCGCAGGGAGACGACCAGCCCCAGCATTTT